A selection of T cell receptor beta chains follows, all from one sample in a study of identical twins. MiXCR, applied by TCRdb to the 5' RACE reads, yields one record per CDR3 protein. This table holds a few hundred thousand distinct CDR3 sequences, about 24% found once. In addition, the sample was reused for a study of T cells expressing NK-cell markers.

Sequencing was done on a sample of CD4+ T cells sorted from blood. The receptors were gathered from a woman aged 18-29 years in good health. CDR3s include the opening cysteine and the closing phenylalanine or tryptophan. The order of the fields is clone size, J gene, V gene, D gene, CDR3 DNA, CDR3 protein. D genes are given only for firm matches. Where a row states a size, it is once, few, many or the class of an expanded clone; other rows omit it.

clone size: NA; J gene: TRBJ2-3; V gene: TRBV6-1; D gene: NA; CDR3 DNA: TGTGCCAGCAGCCCCCGACTCACACACGATACGCAGTATTTT; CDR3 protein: CASSPRLTHDTQYF
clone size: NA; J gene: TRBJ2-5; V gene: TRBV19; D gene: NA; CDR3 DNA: TGTGCCAGTAGTATTAGCCCTTTGGGGAAGACCCAGTACTTC; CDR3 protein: CASSISPLGKTQYF
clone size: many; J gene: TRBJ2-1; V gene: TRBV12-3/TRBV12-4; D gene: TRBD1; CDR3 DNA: TGTGCCAGCAGCAATGGTCCGGGACAGGGGGCAGGCGGGCAGTTCTTC; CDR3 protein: CASSNGPGQGAGGQFF
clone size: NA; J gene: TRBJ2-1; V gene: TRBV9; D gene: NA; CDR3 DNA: TGTGCCAGCAGCGTAGGCCAGGGATCCTACAATGAGCAGTTCTTC; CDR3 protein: CASSVGQGSYNEQFF
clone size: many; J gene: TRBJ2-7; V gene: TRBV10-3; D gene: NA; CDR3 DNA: TGTGCCACCAGCTTCGGCAGCTTAAACGAGCAGTACTTC; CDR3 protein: CATSFGSLNEQYF
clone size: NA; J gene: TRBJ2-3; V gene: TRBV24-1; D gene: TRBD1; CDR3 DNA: TGTGCCACCAGTGCCTCGGACAGGGCCCCTGTAGATACGCAGTATTTT; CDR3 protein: CATSASDRAPVDTQYF
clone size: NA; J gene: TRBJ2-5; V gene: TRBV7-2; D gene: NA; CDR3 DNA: TGTGCCAGCAGCTTAGCGCTCCAGGGGCAAGAGACCCAGTACTTC; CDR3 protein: CASSLALQGQETQYF
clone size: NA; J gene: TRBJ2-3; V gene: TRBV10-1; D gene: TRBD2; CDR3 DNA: TGCGCCAGCAGACCCGGGGGGGCAGATACGCAGTATTTT; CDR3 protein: CASRPGGADTQYF
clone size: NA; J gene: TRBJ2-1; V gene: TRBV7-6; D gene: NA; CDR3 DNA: TGTGCCAGCAGCTTCGATAGGGGCCCGTACAATGAGCAGTTCTTC; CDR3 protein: CASSFDRGPYNEQFF
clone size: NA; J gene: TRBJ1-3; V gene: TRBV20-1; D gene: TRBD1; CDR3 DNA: TGCAGTGCTTCACAGGGGTCAGGAAACACCATATATTTT; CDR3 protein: CSASQGSGNTIYF
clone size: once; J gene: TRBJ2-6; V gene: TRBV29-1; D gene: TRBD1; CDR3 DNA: TGCAGCGTTGGGGACAGTACTGCCAACGTCCTGACTTTC; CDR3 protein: CSVGDSTANVLTF
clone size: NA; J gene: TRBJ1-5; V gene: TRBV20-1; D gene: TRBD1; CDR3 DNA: TGCAGTGCTAGAGGAGGGGGCGATCAGCCCCAGCATTTT; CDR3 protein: CSARGGGDQPQHF
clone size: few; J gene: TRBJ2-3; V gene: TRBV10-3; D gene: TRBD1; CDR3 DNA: TGTGCCATCAGCTTTGGACAGGGTGGTACAGATACGCAGTATTTT; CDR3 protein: CAISFGQGGTDTQYF
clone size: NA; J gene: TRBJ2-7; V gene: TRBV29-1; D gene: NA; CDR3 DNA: TGCAGCGTGGGGGGTGGGGACGGGACCTACGAGCAGTACTTC; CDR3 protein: CSVGGGDGTYEQYF
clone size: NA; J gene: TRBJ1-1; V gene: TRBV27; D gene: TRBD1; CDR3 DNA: TGTGCCAGCAGTTTATCGGCTTGGAGGGGGCCAATAAACACTGAAGCTTTCTTT; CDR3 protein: CASSLSAWRGPINTEAFF
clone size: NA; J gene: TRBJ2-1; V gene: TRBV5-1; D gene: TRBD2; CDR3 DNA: TGCGCCAGCAGCTTGATAGCGGGAAACAATGAGCAGTTCTTC; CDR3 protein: CASSLIAGNNEQFF
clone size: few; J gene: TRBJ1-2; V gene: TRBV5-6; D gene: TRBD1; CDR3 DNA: TGTGCCAGCAGCTCGCGACAGGGGGGGTCGTATGGCTACACCTTC; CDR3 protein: CASSSRQGGSYGYTF
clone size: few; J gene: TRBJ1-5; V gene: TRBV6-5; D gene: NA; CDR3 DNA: TGTGCCAGCAGTTGGAATCCCCGGTTGGAGCCCCAGCATTTT; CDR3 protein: CASSWNPRLEPQHF
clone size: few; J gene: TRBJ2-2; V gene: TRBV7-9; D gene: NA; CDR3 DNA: TGTGCCAGCAGCTTGGCGGGGGCTCCCACCGGGGAGCTGTTTTTT; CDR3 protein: CASSLAGAPTGELFF
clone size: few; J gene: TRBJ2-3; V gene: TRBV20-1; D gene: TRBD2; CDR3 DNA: TGCAGTGCCACCCCCATGGGACTAGCGGGAGCAGATACGCAGTATTTT; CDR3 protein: CSATPMGLAGADTQYF
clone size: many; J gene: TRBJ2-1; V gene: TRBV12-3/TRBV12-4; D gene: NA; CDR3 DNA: TGTGCCAGCAGTCCCGAACCGACTAGTCAGGAGCAGTTCTTC; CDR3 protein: CASSPEPTSQEQFF
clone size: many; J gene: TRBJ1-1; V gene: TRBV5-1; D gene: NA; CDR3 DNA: TGCGCCAGCAGCTTGGCGGCTCTCCGGATTGAAGCTTTCTTT; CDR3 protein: CASSLAALRIEAFF
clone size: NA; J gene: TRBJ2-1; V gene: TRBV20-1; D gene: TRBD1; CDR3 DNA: TGCAGTGCTAGAGATCGCCGGGACAGGTACAATGAGCAGTTCTTC; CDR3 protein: CSARDRRDRYNEQFF
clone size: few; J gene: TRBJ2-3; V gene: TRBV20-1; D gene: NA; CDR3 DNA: TGCAGTGCCCCTAAGGACGGGAGCCGCACAGATACGCAGTATTTT; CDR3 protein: CSAPKDGSRTDTQYF
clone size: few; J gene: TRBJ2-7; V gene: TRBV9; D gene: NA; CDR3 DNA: TGTGCCAGCAGCGTAGAGCAAGGAAGCGGCGAGCAGTACTTC; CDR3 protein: CASSVEQGSGEQYF